One and the same sample provided the 8 T cell receptor beta chains below, sequenced in a study of CD8 T cells in Susac syndrome. The RNA, roughly 0.45 to 1 ug, was put through reverse transcription using random hexamers. One entry per CDR3 protein, called by TCRdb with MiXCR from the immunoSEQ multiplex PCR reads. The table has around 200,000 distinct CDR3 sequences, just under 95% seen once; the top ten hold just over 0.08%. Sequenced sample: CD4+ T cells from PBMCs. Source of these receptors: a human donor with multiple sclerosis.

The chain employs TRBV15 and TRBJ1-4; no clear D. The germline V and J ends were trimmed by 3 bases and 8 bases, with 19 bases remaining between them. Looked up from germline, CDR1 is LNHNV and CDR2 is YYDKDF (reference sequence). The CDR3 totals 16 residues. The chain's CDR3 is CATSSSRGDSWEKLFF. In nucleotides, the CDR3 is TGTGCCACCAGCAGTTCCCGAGGCGATTCCTGGGAAAAACTGTTTTTT.

The CDR3 protein is CSARERDRVHEQFF. DNA of the CDR3: TGCAGTGCTAGAGAGAGGGACAGGGTGCATGAGCAGTTCTTC. V and J are TRBV20-1 and TRBJ2-1; the match to TRBD1 covers 9 bases. The V segment lost 0 bases and the J segment 8 bases; nucleotides outside the gene matches: 5. Germline values: CDR1 DFQATT, CDR2 SNEGSKA (reference sequence). The CDR3 runs to 14 residues.

This chain links TRBV3-1 with TRBJ2-7, with D hard to call. The CDR3 runs to 10 residues. Germline CDR1 reads LGHDT; CDR2 reads YNNKEL (reference sequence). V gave up 6 bases and J gave up 4 bases, with 4 bases separating them. The CDR3 is CASRSYEQYF. The CDR3 bases are TGTGCCAGCAGGTCTTACGAGCAGTACTTC.

In this sample, this clonotype turned up once. This rearrangement joins TRBV15 to TRBJ2-1; D unresolved. Per germline, CDR1 LNHNV and CDR2 YYDKDF (reference sequence). There are 16 residues in the CDR3. V gave up 2 bases and J gave up 0 bases, with 11 bases separating them. CDR3 loop: CATSRPPVSSYNEQFF. CDR3 nucleotide sequence: TGTGCCACCAGCAGACCTCCGGTCAGCTCCTACAATGAGCAGTTCTTC.

V usage is TRBV3-1 and J usage is TRBJ2-6; the match to TRBD2 covers 13 bases. Germline CDR1 reads LGHDT; CDR2 reads YNNKEL (reference sequence). Germline trimming cut 0 bases from V and 0 bases from J; bases unmatched to any gene: 8. There are 21 residues in the CDR3. CDR3 amino acids: CASSQERLAGGLISGANVLTF. The CDR3 nucleotides read TGTGCCAGCAGCCAAGAAAGACTAGCGGGGGGCCTCATCTCTGGGGCCAACGTCCTGACTTTC.

The rearrangement joins TRBV2 to TRBJ2-7, with D unclear. Germline CDR1 is SNHLY and CDR2 is FYNNEI. The V gene lost 6 bases and the J gene lost 0 bases, with 15 bases spanning the gap. CDR3 length equals 15 residues. CDR3 amino acids: CASRSRVGASYEQYF. As DNA, the CDR3 is TGTGCCAGCAGAAGTCGAGTGGGTGCCTCCTACGAGCAGTACTTC. Full variable domain (rest looked up from reference TRBV2 and TRBJ2-7): EPEVTQTPSHQVTQMGQEVILRCVPISNHLYFYWYRQILGQKVEFLVSFYNNEISEKSEIFDDQFSVERPDGSNFTLKIRSTKLEDSAMYFCASRSRVGASYEQYFGPGTRLTVT.

The genes are TRBV5-1 and TRBJ2-1; 12 bases are a match to TRBD1. V was clipped by 4 bases and J by 6 bases; unmatched bases: 8. The CDR3 is made up of 16 amino acids. Germline CDR1 is SGHRS and CDR2 is YFSETQ. CDR3 nucleotides: TGCGCCAGCAGCCGGGGACAGGGGGCTTGGGGCAATGAGCAGTTCTTC. Protein: CASSRGQGAWGNEQFF.

This clonotype appeared once. This chain links TRBV5-4 with TRBJ2-2; D is perhaps TRBD1 or TRBD2 (5 bases each). Trimming shortened V by 0 bases and J by 5 bases, and 23 bases separated the two germline ends. The CDR3 consists of 19 residues. Per the germline V gene, CDR1 is SGHNT and CDR2 is YYREEE (reference sequence). The CDR3 coding sequence is TGTGCCAGCAGCTTGGATAGTCGACCGGGACCGCCCTTAACCGGGGAGCTGTTTTTT. Residues: CASSLDSRPGPPLTGELFF.